Listed here is a single T cell receptor beta chain. This clone was counted once. Its cognate antigen has yet to be identified. No much larger clone is present one base from it, and per-base qualities are unavailable. This record comes from a study of cytomegalovirus exposure and HLA in healthy donors (dated by TCRdb to 2015 to 2018). Study-level background: An earlier analysis of approximately 590 of the donors reported 250 to 350 Gb of sequence data and approximately 110 million unique TCR beta sequences from 150 million to 200 million T cells. Donor age, sex, ethnicity and CMV serostatus were compiled alongside the repertoire data. Typing coverage varied by locus: 629-630 donors for A, B, C, DRB1 and DQB1; approximately 500 for DQA1; more than 600 for DPA1; more than 450 for DPB1. A separate validation cohort of more than 100 different subjects was used in addition to the 666-subject first cohort. Across about 380 genotyped donors of the cohort, an average of about 220,000 unique TCR beta nucleotide sequences per donor were sequenced, and roughly 20% of those sequences were non-productive. All discovery cohort repertoires had been generated on a single sequencing platform. An early release covering over 500 HLA-typed donors comprised about 320 gigabases of sequencing data and approximately 80 million unique TCR sequences. To predict cytomegalovirus infection status, the study combined high-throughput TCR immunosequencing, statistical association of individual TCRs with disease status, and machine learning. Roughly 5 DR-DQ haplotypes were handled as single units for association and clustering, since linkage in the cohort was strong. The study aimed to test whether cataloging public T cell receptors could reveal signatures of past pathogen exposure. Rather than using new phenotypic data, the later analysis identified candidate immune exposures from TCR beta sequences and from how often those sequences occurred across donors. Both class I and class II loci were covered by HLA typing, at four-digit resolution. A later analysis re-examined previously published TCR beta repertoires from about 700 donors and added high-resolution HLA genotyping to investigate patterns of TCR occurrence. Using immunosequencing, the study profiled T cell repertoires from about 620 subjects and related those repertoires to cytomegalovirus serostatus. An earlier analysis of 500 to 650 of the donors applied high-throughput TCR beta sequencing to assess whether each TCR beta V gene segment acted as functional or pseudogenic. Among the roughly 400 genotyped donors, roughly 80% belonged to the genetic ancestry cluster associated with self-reported Caucasian donors. A later genetic analysis used genome-wide SNP genotypes for about 60% of the roughly 700 donors, treating that subset as a discovery cohort. The paper as a whole reports these results and caveats: The authors suggested that the approach could potentially be extended to other disease states and immunological phenotypes. This cohort had only TCR beta chains sequenced, and the lack of alpha or paired-chain data limited which features could be detected. The study gave a list of 150 to 200 TCR beta chains associated with cytomegalovirus. In a later analysis, HLA-associated TCR beta chains were found to be more clonally expanded and to have lower generation probabilities than equally common non-associated chains. Because HLA typing was missing for some donors at each locus, association tests included only the typed subset. Some IMGT-functional V segments, including TRBV6-2 and TRBV6-3, could not be distinguished by the 87-base-pair reads and were therefore excluded. In a later analysis, several top co-occurrence clusters were reported to appear linked to parvovirus B19, influenza, CMV and Epstein-Barr virus. Linkage disequilibrium might explain the correlated functional status among segregating V segments, but an unknown experimental factor could not be ruled out. In a later analysis, TCR association rates were found to vary across HLA loci, with the most associated TCRs seen for DRB1 alleles and the fewest for HLA-C alleles. A later analysis found that most CMV-associated TCR beta chains appeared HLA-restricted, with HLA associations seemingly driven largely by CMV exposure. Assigning TCR associations to individual alleles was difficult when HLA alleles, especially DR and DQ, strongly co-occurred. Presence/absence analyses assumed roughly uniform sequencing depth across donors, an assumption that may not hold. The only immune exposure information available for the cohort was CMV serostatus. Most TCR sequences were observed very rarely across donors, whereas some public TCRs were present in many individuals. At a false discovery rate of 0.05, a later analysis linked around 15,000 TCR beta sequences to specific HLA alleles. Broadly in line with IMGT annotations, most TCR beta V segments showed up in productive rearrangements about 87% or about 30% of the time in an earlier analysis of roughly 590 of the donors. In a later genetic analysis, a missense DCLRE1C variant was associated with V-gene and J-gene trimming of TCR beta chains, and the association was replicated in an independent cohort. In vitro tests confirmed that a few of the cytomegalovirus-associated TCR beta chains recognize cytomegalovirus antigens. The earlier analysis of almost 600 of the donors excluded 15 to 20 rarely observed V segments, including chromosome 9 orphons, because counts were too low. The classifier was reported to diagnose cytomegalovirus status with high specificity and sensitivity in both the original and validation cohorts. In a later genetic analysis, fewer N-insertions in productive TCRs were reported among donors in an Asian-associated ancestry cluster than the 666-donor mean. The sequencing pipeline was judged likely to have produced a cluster of highly shared sequence variants as a technical artifact. A further reported finding was that TCR beta sequences accurately predicted the HLA-A and HLA-B alleles for most subjects in the first cohort.

CDR1 MNHEY and CDR2 SMNVEV were looked up in the germline V gene (reference sequence). CDR3 length: 14 amino acids, cysteine to phenylalanine. Only the CDR3 part of the read is kept: 42 bases, read in frame from the first base. V lost 2 bases and J lost 7 bases, and the count of bases not matched to a germline gene is 4. The cohort consisted of some 730 healthy bone marrow donors. At the time of sampling, all cohort members were nominally healthy, though unrecorded immune exposures were likely present. The donor tested CMV seropositive, placing the donor among the roughly 300 seropositive members of the cohort. A peripheral blood sample was collected from each donor, and TCR beta sequencing was performed on peripheral blood mononuclear cells. Genomic DNA was extracted from the blood cell samples with the Qiagen DNeasy Blood Extraction Kit. Libraries were built with the immunoSEQ multiplex PCR assay. For the multiplex PCR, a mixture combining 60 forward primers for TCR Vbeta segments and 13 reverse primers for TCR Jbeta segments was used. A multiplex PCR assay on genomic DNA amplified the CDR3 region of rearranged TCR beta genes. The Illumina HiSeq System was used to sequence the amplified TCR beta libraries as 87-base-pair reads. Per the authors' processing: A later analysis tallied roughly 76 million unique TCR beta chains across the 666 repertoires, and about 10 million of those chains were shared by two or more donors. A nearest-neighbor algorithm error-corrected the raw reads and collapsed the reads into unique sequences, merging closely related sequences to remove PCR and sequencing errors. V, D and J gene segments were assigned by aligning CDR3 sequences to IMGT reference sequences. For a sequence to be retained, a match of at least six nucleotides to both a V gene segment and a J gene segment was required. Rearrangements were called productive when the CDR3 lacked stop codons and stayed in frame with V and J; all others were non-productive. Following IMGT convention, CDR3 was defined as the stretch from the second conserved V-encoded cysteine to the conserved J-encoded phenylalanine. Sequences without an unambiguous match to a single V gene segment were excluded from the earlier analysis of approximately 560 of the donors. An earlier analysis of almost 600 of the donors classified V segments as functional when productive rearrangements were above 56.7% and as segregating when the standard deviation between donors was above 5%. A statistical classification framework was built to diagnose cytomegalovirus status from the catalog of TCR beta chain sequences. A later analysis assigned V and J genes by comparing TCR nucleotide sequences with IMGT/GENE-DB human TR gene sequences. The TCRdist pipeline was used in a later analysis to assign CDR3 sequences and most-parsimonious VDJ recombination scenarios. In a later analysis, every TCR beta chain was defined by the combination of its CDR3 amino acid sequence and its V-gene family, and reads without a unique V-gene family were dropped. To address suspected cross-contamination and a sequencing artifact, a later analysis removed 450 to 700 highly shared, low-generation-probability nucleotide sequences. In a later analysis, a clonal expansion index was calculated for each public chain from normalized within-repertoire ranks of inferred template counts. In a later analysis, generation probabilities were computed with a VDJ recombination model fitted to out-of-frame rearrangements, and the resulting probabilities were checked against IGoR. In a later analysis, TCR-TCR, TCR-HLA and TCR-CMV co-occurrence was scored with hypergeometric tests, and a repertoire-size bias correction was applied to TCR pairs. False discovery rates were estimated in a later analysis by permuting HLA or CMV assignments 20 times. In a later analysis, co-occurring TCRs were grouped using DBSCAN, with TCRdist sequence similarity added in when clustering inside HLA-allele-positive subsets. Repertoires with fewer than 30,000 or more than 120,000 public chains were left out of co-occurrence clustering, as were five repertoires with anomalous nucleotide sharing. In TCRdb, the immuneACCESS table is reduced to in-frame sequences with V and J assigned. These tables do not hold every clone; where another copy was compared, an unresolved V gene accounts for under half, and the others remain unexplained. V, J and clone size were drawn from that table, and D and trimming were deduced from the DNA. A total of approximately 130,000 clones appear in this sample, around 85% of them only once. Together, the top ten hold less than 7% of the sample.

The sequence is built from TRBV27 and TRBJ2-1, with 8 bases matching TRBD2. This clonotype was obtained from a woman in her twenties or thirties in good health and CMV-seropositive. Input material: PBMCs. The DNA reads as follows: TGTGCCAGCAGTTTAGCGGGAGGTGGAAATGAGCAGTTCTTC. It encodes CASSLAGGGNEQFF.